The 31 T cell receptor beta chains given below trace back to one sample, sequenced in a study of blood T cell repertoires in COVID-19 (dated by TCRdb to about 2020). The library was produced with the immunoSEQ multiplex PCR assay. TCRdb limited this immuneACCESS table to in-frame rearrangements with V and J called. A share of clones is missing; checked studies link under half to unresolved V genes, and the rest is unexplained. The sample data list 150,000 to 200,000 clones, and roughly 90% of these were observed just once. In total, the top ten clones hold roughly 19% of the sample. Sequenced sample: peripheral blood. The receptors were gathered from a man aged 55-75 years with active or convalescent COVID-19.

The V call is TRBV9, the J call TRBJ2-2, with D perhaps TRBD1 (6 bases). This CDR3 has 16 residues. From germline, CDR1 is SGDLS and CDR2 YYNGEE. V lost 4 bases and J 6 bases, leaving 19 bases between the germline ends. CDR3 DNA sequence: TGTGCCAGCAGCCTCCACCCCCCGGGACACTCCGGGGAGCTGTTTTTT. As protein: CASSLHPPGHSGELFF.

The chain carries TRBV5-1 and TRBJ1-1; D may be TRBD1 (6 bases). V was clipped by 0 bases and J by 3 bases, with 9 bases between them. This CDR3 region has 14 residues. Germline V gene sequence: CDR1 SGHRS, CDR2 YFSETQ. DNA for the CDR3: TGCGCCAGCAGCTTGGACAGGGCGGACACTGAAGCTTTCTTT. Protein: CASSLDRADTEAFF.

J is TRBJ2-6 and V is TRBV5-1; a possible D gene is TRBD1 (6 bases). CDR3 length equals 18 residues. V was clipped by 7 bases and J by 0 bases, with 20 bases between them. CDR1 is SGHRS and CDR2 is YFSETQ in the germline V gene. CDR3 sequence reads: CASRIGTGTLSGANVLTF. CDR3 nucleotides: TGCGCCAGCCGAATCGGCACAGGGACCCTCTCTGGGGCCAACGTCCTGACTTTC.

J is TRBJ2-1 and V is TRBV10-3, with a tentative D call TRBD2 (7 bases). The germline V gene has CDR1 ENHRY and CDR2 SYGVKD. The CDR3 is made up of 15 amino acids. Trimming cost V 6 bases and J 0 bases, with 12 bases left between them. The CDR3 sequence is CAISGGPSSYNEQFF. As DNA, the CDR3 is TGTGCCATCAGCGGGGGGCCCAGCTCCTACAATGAGCAGTTCTTC.

This clone turned up a few times. V gene TRBV19 combines with J gene TRBJ1-3; the match to TRBD1 covers 7 bases. The CDR3 loop spans 15 amino acids. Germline V gene lookup returns CDR1 LNHDA and CDR2 SQIVND (reference sequence). V was pared by 5 bases and J by 0 bases, with 4 bases of the junction left unmatched. In DNA, the CDR3 is TGTGCCAGTAGTTACCAGGGGGACTCTGGAAACACCATATATTTT. Protein: CASSYQGDSGNTIYF.

This clone has a single count. This chain joins TRBV5-5 and TRBJ2-7, with D unclear. The CDR3 runs 14 residues. The V end was cut by 0 bases, the J end by 5 bases, with 12 bases between. The germline CDR1 and CDR2 sequences are SGHKS and YYEKEE (reference sequence). CDR3 coding DNA: TGTGCCAGCAGCTTGGAGGTCCTTCGGGACGAGCAGTACTTC. Amino acid sequence: CASSLEVLRDEQYF.

The chain links TRBV7-2 to TRBJ2-5; 9 bases map to TRBD1. With V trimmed by 7 bases and J by 4 bases, 19 bases remained unmatched. This CDR3 region has 18 residues. Germline CDR1 reads SGHTA; CDR2 reads FQGNSA. The DNA of the CDR3 is TGTGCCAGCACGTCTCAACCGGGACAGGGAACGAACCGAGAGACCCAGTACTTC. Protein: CASTSQPGQGTNRETQYF.

The chain links TRBV10-1 to TRBJ1-5; D not certain. Germline CDR1 is WNHNN and CDR2 is SYGVQD (reference sequence). V lost 10 bases to trimming and J lost 1 base, with 17 bases between them. The CDR3 extends over 15 amino acids. For the CDR3, the DNA is TGCGCCAACCTCCCTCGGGTAGCCAGCAATCAGCCCCAGCATTTT. Translation: CANLPRVASNQPQHF.

The chain carries TRBV5-8 and TRBJ2-1; no firm D call. The CDR3 loop spans 11 amino acids. V was shortened by 3 bases and J by 9 bases, with 7 bases between the two germline ends. Germline CDR1 SGHTS, CDR2 YDEGEE. In DNA, the CDR3 is TGTGCCAGCAGCTCCTCCCCTGAGCAGTTCTTC. Amino acids: CASSSSPEQFF.

The chain couples TRBV6-1 to TRBJ2-3; no clear D gene. Trimming left V 1 base short and J 0 bases short, with 14 bases between. The CDR3 is 17 amino acids. Germline V CDR1 and CDR2: MNHNS, SASEGT. This CDR3 is CASSEESLRLSTDTQYF. CDR3 in DNA: TGTGCCAGCAGTGAAGAGAGTCTGCGCTTGAGCACAGATACGCAGTATTTT.

V and J are TRBV6-5 and TRBJ2-3; D is possibly TRBD2 (5 bases). Germline V CDR1 and CDR2: MNHEY, SVGAGI. This CDR3 has 14 residues. The V end was cut by 3 bases, the J end by 5 bases, with 12 bases between. The CDR3 loop is CASSYVARGDTQYF. The CDR3 DNA reads TGTGCCAGCAGTTATGTGGCCCGGGGAGATACGCAGTATTTT.

The chain recombines TRBV5-1 with TRBJ1-5, with D possibly matching TRBD1 (6 bases). The germline V and J ends were trimmed by 4 bases and 2 bases, with 16 bases remaining between them. Germline CDR1 reads SGHRS; CDR2 reads YFSETQ. The CDR3 length is 16 residues. The CDR3 region has the DNA TGCGCCAGCAGCCCTGGATGGGCAGGGGGCAATCAGCCCCAGCATTTT. Protein product: CASSPGWAGGNQPQHF.

The chain joins TRBV29-1 to TRBJ1-1; D might be TRBD1 (6 bases). The CDR3 is 13 amino acids. Germline V gene sequence: CDR1 SQVTM, CDR2 ANQGSEA. The germline V and J ends were trimmed by 8 bases and 5 bases, with 18 bases remaining between them. CDR3 in amino acids: CSSLGAGRTEAFF. Written as DNA, the CDR3 is TGCAGCTCCCTGGGGGCTGGGAGAACTGAAGCTTTCTTT.

This clone was seen only once. This sequence joins TRBV18 and TRBJ2-7; possible D gene TRBD1, 7 bases. Looked up from germline, CDR1 is KGHSH and CDR2 is LQKENI. V dropped 3 bases and J dropped 3 bases, with 21 bases sitting between them. The CDR3 is made up of 17 amino acids. CDR3 amino acids: CASSPDRGKGAGYEQYF. CDR3 bases: TGTGCCAGCTCACCTGACCGGGGGAAGGGGGCGGGCTACGAGCAGTACTTC.

The chain joins TRBV4-1 to TRBJ1-5; D is unresolved. This CDR3 is built from 16 residues. Trimming stripped 0 bases from V and 0 bases from J, with 9 bases between. The V gene's germline CDR1 is MGHRA and CDR2 YSYEKL. The CDR3 is CASSQETAYSNQPQHF. In DNA, the CDR3 is TGCGCCAGCAGCCAAGAAACAGCTTATAGCAATCAGCCCCAGCATTTT.

This chain joins TRBV18 and TRBJ2-7; 11 nucleotides align to TRBD1. This CDR3 has 13 amino acids. Per germline, CDR1 KGHSH and CDR2 LQKENI. With V trimmed by 2 bases and J by 12 bases, 6 bases remained unmatched. For the CDR3, the DNA is TGTGCCAGCTCACCAGGACAGGGGGCGAATCTGTACTTC. Translated, it gives CASSPGQGANLYF.

The V and J genes are TRBV7-8 and TRBJ1-1; no firm D call. The germline V gene encodes CDR1 SGHVS and CDR2 FQNEAQ. The CDR3 is made up of 13 amino acids. Trimming removed 5 bases from V and 5 bases from J, with 12 bases in between. The CDR3 here is CASSLTWETEAFF. In nucleotides, the CDR3 is TGTGCCAGCAGCCTGACTTGGGAGACTGAAGCTTTCTTT.

This chain connects TRBV6-5 to TRBJ2-7; D not certain. Germline V gene lookup returns CDR1 MNHEY and CDR2 SVGAGI. The CDR3 loop spans 14 amino acids. Trimming shortened V by 6 bases and J by 5 bases, and 17 bases separated the two germline ends. The CDR3 protein is CASRGERHPNEQYF. CDR3 coding DNA: TGTGCCAGCAGGGGTGAGAGACACCCTAACGAGCAGTACTTC.

CDR3 region: CASSWREGGQETQYF. The CDR3 nucleotides read TGTGCCAGCAGTTGGCGGGAGGGGGGGCAAGAGACCCAGTACTTC. The rearrangement uses TRBV6-5 and TRBJ2-5; TRBD2 aligns across 9 bases. Per the germline V gene, CDR1 is MNHEY and CDR2 is SVGAGI. V dropped 4 bases and J dropped 2; count of bases not matched to a gene: 5. This CDR3 spans 15 amino acids.

J is TRBJ1-1 and V is TRBV14; a weak D match, TRBD1 (6 bases). The CDR3 runs 13 residues. CDR1 is SGHDN and CDR2 is FVKESK in the germline V gene. Trimming took 0 bases from V and 11 from J, leaving 13 bases between them. This CDR3 is CASSQDNTGQAFF. CDR3 sequence (DNA): TGTGCCAGCAGCCAAGATAACACAGGGCAGGCTTTCTTT. Based on the CDR3 plus reference TRBV14 and TRBJ1-1, the full variable domain is EAGVTQFPSHSVIEKGQTVTLRCDPISGHDNLYWYRRVMGKEIKFLLHFVKESKQDESGMPNNRFLAERTGGTYSTLKVQPAELEDSGVYFCASSQDNTGQAFFGQGTRLTVV.

This sequence joins TRBV30 and TRBJ1-5; no reliable D call. This CDR3 region has 13 residues. V lost 0 bases, J lost 7 bases, and 10 bases lay in between. The germline V gene encodes CDR1 GTSNPN and CDR2 SVGIG (reference sequence). The DNA for the CDR3 is TGTGCCTGGAGTGTACAAACGGAGCAGCCCCAGCATTTT. Translating gives CAWSVQTEQPQHF.

Only one count was recorded for this clone. The chain combines TRBV5-1 with TRBJ1-4; the D is unclear. The V end was cut by 0 bases, the J end by 4 bases, with 13 bases between. The CDR3 spans 16 residues. The germline gives CDR1 SGHRS, CDR2 YFSETQ. CDR3 coding DNA: TGCGCCAGCAGCTTGGCAGGCGGGTTGGATAATGAAAAACTGTTTTTT. It encodes CASSLAGGLDNEKLFF.

The V call is TRBV18, the J call TRBJ1-3; 7 bases are shared with TRBD1. The ends lost 5 bases at V and 0 bases at J; junction bases unmatched: 13. Per the germline V gene, CDR1 is KGHSH and CDR2 is LQKENI. CDR3 length: 18 amino acids. The CDR3 is CASSSNLPGQNSGNTIYF. Written as DNA, the CDR3 is TGTGCCAGCTCATCTAACCTCCCGGGACAGAACTCTGGAAACACCATATATTTT.

This chain uses TRBV19 with TRBJ1-2; perhaps TRBD1 as D (5 bases). From germline, CDR1 is LNHDA and CDR2 SQIVND (reference sequence). The V end was cut by 3 bases, the J end by 6 bases, with 11 bases between. This CDR3 is built from 13 residues. This chain's CDR3 is CASSIGGDDGYTF. CDR3 coding DNA: TGTGCCAGTAGTATCGGAGGGGATGATGGCTACACCTTC.

The V gene is TRBV28, the J gene TRBJ2-7; no reliable D call. The CDR3 extends over 11 amino acids. The V gene's germline CDR1 is MDHEN and CDR2 SYDVKM. Trimming left V 8 bases short and J 2 bases short, with 7 bases between. CDR3 in amino acids: CASGPPYEQYF. The CDR3 DNA sequence: TGTGCCAGCGGGCCTCCCTACGAGCAGTACTTC.

This clone was observed once. The gene calls are TRBV9 and TRBJ2-1; no definite D call. This CDR3 region has 14 residues. Germline-derived CDR1 and CDR2 are SGDLS and YYNGEE. The V end lost 3 bases, the J end lost 3 bases, and 10 bases lay between the germline ends. The CDR3 DNA sequence: TGTGCCAGCAGCGCCGACACTGACTACAATGAGCAGTTCTTC. It encodes CASSADTDYNEQFF.

This chain uses TRBV7-2 with TRBJ2-2; TRBD2 agrees at 10 bases. The germline V gene has CDR1 SGHTA and CDR2 FQGNSA. This CDR3 region has 15 residues. Trimming took 5 bases from V and 9 from J; bases not matched to a gene: 9. CDR3 amino acids: CASSPPSGRVWELFF. CDR3 DNA: TGTGCCAGCAGCCCTCCCAGCGGGAGGGTCTGGGAGCTGTTTTTT.

This clone appeared a single time. DNA of the CDR3: TGTGCCAGCAGCCAAGCCGGGGGGACCTACGAGCAGTACTTC. Residues: CASSQAGGTYEQYF. The gene calls are TRBV3-1 (or the pseudogene TRBV3-2) and TRBJ2-7, with TRBD2 matching over 7 bases. Germline V CDR1 and CDR2: LGHDT, YNNKEL (reference sequence). V lost 1 base, J lost 2 bases, and 2 bases stayed unmatched. There are 14 residues in the CDR3.

The chain has TRBV18 and TRBJ1-2; D remains unclear. The germline CDR1 and CDR2 sequences are KGHSH and LQKENI. V was shortened by 0 bases and J by 7 bases, with 12 bases between the two germline ends. This CDR3 has 14 residues. CDR3 coding DNA: TGTGCCAGCTCACCACCGGGGAGGGTACGTGGCTACACCTTC. It is translated as CASSPPGRVRGYTF.

The V call is TRBV7-2, the J call TRBJ2-7; 12 nucleotides agree with TRBD2. J was trimmed by 3 bases and V by 5 bases; bases with no gene match: 8. Germline V lookup: CDR1 SGHTA, CDR2 FQGNSA. The CDR3 runs to 16 residues. In DNA form, the CDR3 reads TGTGCCAGCAGCCCCCCACTAGCGGGGGGTAACTACGAGCAGTACTTC. Residues: CASSPPLAGGNYEQYF.

The CDR3 protein is CASSPSAGSSYEQYF. DNA for the CDR3: TGTGCCAGCTCACCTTCAGCGGGATCCTCCTACGAGCAGTACTTC. The rearrangement uses TRBV18 and TRBJ2-7; 7 nucleotides agree with TRBD2. The J segment lost 0 bases and the V segment lost 3 bases, leaving 5 bases of the junction unmatched. The CDR3 covers 15 residues. Germline V lookup: CDR1 KGHSH, CDR2 LQKENI.